These 20 T cell receptor beta chains were all obtained from the same sample, sequenced in a study of blood T cell repertoires in COVID-19. Method: immunoSEQ multiplex PCR; TCRdb's copy keeps in-frame clones and lacks some. The table has roughly 500,000 clones, roughly nine tenths seen once. Sample: PBMCs or T cells enriched from blood (not recorded which). These receptors came from a woman in her sixties who had recovered from COVID-19.

This clone was observed a few times. The gene calls are TRBV10-1 and TRBJ2-2, with 7 bases aligning to TRBD1. Germline V gene lookup returns CDR1 WNHNN and CDR2 SYGVQD (reference sequence). The CDR3 contains 14 residues. The ends lost 10 bases at V and 6 bases at J; junction bases unmatched: 11. The DNA of the CDR3 is TGCGCCACAGGGGGACCAGACTACCCCGGGGAGCTGTTTTTT. Translation gives CATGGPDYPGELFF.

The V call is TRBV5-4, the J call TRBJ1-6, with D perhaps TRBD1 (6 bases). This CDR3 spans 16 amino acids. V was clipped by 0 bases and J by 5 bases, with 12 bases between them. CDR1 SGHNT and CDR2 YYREEE come from the germline V gene (reference sequence). In DNA, the CDR3 is TGTGCCAGCAGCTTGGCCTCGACAGGCAATAATTCACCCCTCCACTTT. Its translation is CASSLASTGNNSPLHF.

V and J are TRBV18 and TRBJ1-2, with 8 bases matching TRBD1. CDR1 KGHSH and CDR2 LQKENI come from the germline V gene. The CDR3 runs to 15 residues. Trimming removed 3 bases from V and 8 bases from J; junction bases left unmatched: 11. CDR3 nucleotide sequence: TGTGCCAGCTCACCCTCCCAGGGGGCTATCGGGGGCTACACCTTC. It encodes CASSPSQGAIGGYTF.

This rearrangement joins TRBV27 to TRBJ2-5, with TRBD1 matching 7 bases. V lost 3 bases and J lost 3; bases outside the gene matches: 13. Germline CDR1 MNHEY, CDR2 SMNVEV (reference sequence). The CDR3 length is 17 residues. The CDR3 coding sequence is TGTGCCAGCAGTTTGGGGGACAGACCTGCACATGAAGAGACCCAGTACTTC. This sequence encodes CASSLGDRPAHEETQYF.

The chain employs TRBV4-1 and TRBJ1-5, with no clear D. V shed 0 bases and J shed 5 bases, with 8 bases lying between them. The CDR3 sequence is 14 residues long. Per germline, CDR1 MGHRA and CDR2 YSYEKL. The CDR3 region has the DNA TGCGCCAGCAGCCAAGACCCCAGTTATCAGCCCCAGCATTTT. Translation: CASSQDPSYQPQHF.

The rearrangement joins TRBV5-1 to TRBJ1-5; 10 bases are shared with TRBD1. The CDR3 spans 16 residues. Per germline, CDR1 SGHRS and CDR2 YFSETQ. Trimming removed 4 bases from V and 5 bases from J; junction bases left unmatched: 9. CDR3 protein: CASSIFPGTGDQPQHF. CDR3 DNA sequence: TGCGCCAGCAGCATATTCCCCGGGACAGGGGATCAGCCCCAGCATTTT.

V and J are TRBV5-1 and TRBJ1-2; 8 bases fit TRBD1. This CDR3 is 14 amino acids long. The trim removed 3 bases at V and 6 bases at J, leaving 7 bases unmatched. Per the germline V gene, CDR1 is SGHRS and CDR2 is YFSETQ. The CDR3 loop reads CASSYTTGVNGYTF. The CDR3 nucleotides are TGCGCCAGCAGCTACACGACAGGGGTTAATGGCTACACCTTC.

This clone was seen a single time. This rearrangement joins TRBV12-5 to TRBJ1-5; 7 nucleotides align to TRBD1. The CDR3 runs to 14 residues. The germline V gene encodes CDR1 LGHNT and CDR2 FRNRAP. Trimming at V came to 1 base and at J to 6 bases, leaving 3 bases not matched to a gene. In nucleotides, the CDR3 is TGTGCTAGTGGTTTGGCGCCAGGGGGTCAGCCCCAGCATTTT. Protein product: CASGLAPGGQPQHF.

The chain employs TRBV30 and TRBJ1-2, with 7 bases matching TRBD1. The junction had 10 bases not matched to a gene; V was cut back by 5 bases and J by 7 bases. This CDR3 spans 13 amino acids. Germline V CDR1 and CDR2: GTSNPN, SVGIG (reference sequence). Here the CDR3 reads CAWSETGFSGYTF. CDR3 in DNA: TGTGCCTGGTCAGAGACAGGGTTCTCTGGCTACACCTTC.

The rearrangement links TRBV4-1 to TRBJ1-2; D is possibly TRBD1 (6 bases). The CDR3 covers 14 residues. V was clipped by 0 bases and J by 8 bases, with 13 bases between them. From germline, CDR1 is MGHRA and CDR2 YSYEKL. The DNA for the CDR3 is TGCGCCAGCAGCCAAGATAGCAGGGGCAGAGGCTACACCTTC. Translation: CASSQDSRGRGYTF.

The chain carries TRBV5-1 and TRBJ2-2, with a possible D match to TRBD1 (6 bases). V dropped 4 bases and J dropped 4 bases, with 14 bases sitting between them. This CDR3 has 15 residues. Germline V CDR1 and CDR2: SGHRS, YFSETQ. For the CDR3, the DNA is TGCGCCAGCAGCCCCTCGACAGGTTCCACCGGGGAGCTGTTTTTT. Protein: CASSPSTGSTGELFF.

The chain has TRBV24-1 and TRBJ1-2; 10 bases align to TRBD1. Per the germline V gene, CDR1 is KGHDR and CDR2 is SFDVKD. CDR3 length equals 17 residues. V was clipped by 4 bases and J by 4 bases; unmatched bases: 11. CDR3 residues: CATSDASLGQGSYGYTF. CDR3 bases: TGTGCCACCAGTGACGCCTCCCTGGGACAGGGGTCCTATGGCTACACCTTC.

The chain joins TRBV6-5 to TRBJ1-4, with D uncertain. Germline V lookup: CDR1 MNHEY, CDR2 SVGAGI. The CDR3 length is 15 residues. V was trimmed by 6 bases and J by 7 bases, leaving 18 bases between them. CDR3 sequence reads: CASSPDGGPSEKLFF. Written as DNA, the CDR3 is TGTGCCAGCAGCCCCGACGGTGGGCCGAGTGAAAAACTGTTTTTT.

The chain joins TRBV10-3 to TRBJ1-1; D is uncertain. Germline assignment: CDR1 ENHRY and CDR2 SYGVKD. The CDR3 has 13 amino acids. The ends were cut back, 4 bases at V and 1 base at J, with 7 bases in the middle. This chain's CDR3 is CAISVIRNTEAFF. CDR3 DNA sequence: TGTGCCATCAGTGTCATTAGGAACACTGAAGCTTTCTTT.

This clone has only one observation. The chain couples TRBV10-2 to TRBJ1-3; D is undetermined. With 4 bases removed from V and 0 bases from J, the gap between germline ends came to 10 bases. This CDR3 spans 15 amino acids. Germline V gives CDR1 WSHSY, CDR2 SAAADI. DNA for the CDR3: TGCGCCAGCAGTGGGGCGGGCAGCTCTGGAAACACCATATATTTT. Translation: CASSGAGSSGNTIYF.

This chain uses TRBV27 with TRBJ2-6; 7 nucleotides align to TRBD1. V lost 5 bases and J lost 0; bases outside the gene matches: 19. From germline, CDR1 is MNHEY and CDR2 SMNVEV (reference sequence). The CDR3 is 21 residues long. The CDR3 DNA reads as TGTGCCAGCAGTCCGCAACGACAGGGCGGGTTCCGAGGCTCTGGGGCCAACGTCCTGACTTTC. Amino acids: CASSPQRQGGFRGSGANVLTF. Full variable domain (missing parts from reference TRBV27 and TRBJ2-6): EAQVTQNPRYLITVTGKKLTVTCSQNMNHEYMSWYRQDPGLGLRQIYYSMNVEVTDKGDVPEGYKVSRKEKRNFPLILESPSPNQTSLYFCASSPQRQGGFRGSGANVLTFGAGSRLTVL.

V and J are TRBV6-1 and TRBJ2-7; TRBD1 agrees at 7 bases. The CDR3 runs 14 residues. CDR1 and CDR2 (germline): MNHNS, SASEGT. V lost 1 base, J lost 2 bases, and 2 bases stayed unmatched. CDR3 region: CASSEVGQPYEQYV. The CDR3 DNA sequence: TGTGCCAGCAGTGAAGTGGGACAGCCCTACGAGCAGTACGTC.

This clone was seen a single time. This sequence joins TRBV28 and TRBJ1-6, with D perhaps TRBD1 (5 bases). CDR3 size: 17 residues. The germline V gene has CDR1 MDHEN and CDR2 SYDVKM. The ends were cut back, 3 bases at V and 0 bases at J, with 12 bases in the middle. CDR3 loop: CASSFLGGGSYNSPLHF. The CDR3 DNA reads as TGTGCCAGCAGTTTTTTGGGGGGGGGCTCCTATAATTCACCCCTCCACTTT.

V is TRBV5-1 and J is TRBJ2-5; TRBD1 matches at 7 bases. The CDR3 is 15 amino acids. Germline V gives CDR1 SGHRS, CDR2 YFSETQ. Trimming at V came to 6 bases and at J to 2 bases, leaving 10 bases not matched to a gene. The CDR3 DNA sequence: TGCGCCAGCACACTACGGGACAGAATTCAAGAGACCCAGTACTTC. Encoded protein: CASTLRDRIQETQYF.

This clone was counted a few times. The chain couples TRBV5-6 to TRBJ2-3; D is unresolved. Germline lookup yields CDR1 SGHDT and CDR2 YYEEEE. The CDR3 sequence is 12 residues long. The germline V and J ends were trimmed by 0 bases and 5 bases, with 4 bases remaining between them. The CDR3: CASSLAGDTQYF. The CDR3 coding sequence is TGTGCCAGCAGCTTGGCGGGAGATACGCAGTATTTT.